This TCR beta chain was captured by sequencing in a study of cytomegalovirus exposure and HLA in healthy donors. As for the study in general: An early data release held some 85 million unique TCRs from HLA-typed donors.

This clone was detected a few times. The antigen remains unidentified. Whole-study results and caveats: The study labeled 164 TCR beta chains cytomegalovirus-associated.

The study ran its PCR with 60 Vbeta and 13 Jbeta primers. Generated by immunoSEQ multiplex PCR, the TCRdb table keeps only in-frame clones and is missing some. The data contain 150,000 to 200,000 clones, about three quarters of them seen just once; the ten biggest clones take up around 1.5%. The V and J ends lost 7 bases and 0 bases respectively, with 5 bases between them. CDR1 is SGHAT and CDR2 is FQNNGV in the germline V gene. The CDR3 is made up of 12 amino acids. This clonotype originated in a man younger than 35 in good health and CMV-seronegative. The chain joins TRBV11-2 to TRBJ2-3, with D unclear. The material sequenced was PBMCs. The CDR3 loop is CASTQSTDTQYF. DNA of the CDR3: TGTGCCAGCACCCAGAGCACAGATACGCAGTATTTT.